These 6 T cell receptor beta chains came from one sample sequenced in a study of shared clonotypes between healthy human individuals (dated by TCRdb to the early 2020s). Library generation was performed with the immunoSEQ multiplex PCR assay. As stored in TCRdb, this immuneACCESS dataset retains in-frame rearrangements with V and J assigned. A fraction of the clones does not appear; measured against another copy, unresolved V genes explain less than half of the discrepancy, and the remainder lacks a known reason. The sample has hundreds of thousands of clones on record, around 78% of them singletons. The top ten clonotypes cover more than 1.5% of the sample. Input material: memory CD4+ T cells sorted from blood. The sample's cell subset or site label is to be understood as: CD45RA-negative fraction. These receptors were collected from a woman between 25 and 40 years old in good health.

This chain joins TRBV20-1 and TRBJ2-1, with D uncertain. CDR3 length: 11 residues. From germline, CDR1 is DFQATT and CDR2 SNEGSKA (reference sequence). Deletions cut 5 bases from V and 0 bases from J, with 2 bases between. CDR3 in amino acids: CSADSYNEQFF. The CDR3, as DNA: TGCAGTGCTGACTCCTACAATGAGCAGTTCTTC.

This rearrangement joins TRBV18 to TRBJ1-2; no reliable D call. The germline gives CDR1 KGHSH, CDR2 LQKENI. Between the trimmed V and J ends, which lost 2 bases and 2 bases, there was a span of 12 bases. The CDR3 sequence is 15 residues long. The CDR3 DNA sequence: TGTGCCAGCTCACCAGACACAGCTATGAACTATGGCTACACCTTC. It is translated as CASSPDTAMNYGYTF.

Concerning this clone itself: Other nucleotide sequences from this sample produce the same CDR3. The J gene is TRBJ1-2, the V gene TRBV28, with D unresolved. The V gene's germline CDR1 is MDHEN and CDR2 SYDVKM. The CDR3 covers 13 residues. Trimming pared 3 bases from V and 2 bases from J, leaving 7 bases between. The CDR3 nucleotides read TGTGCCAGCAGTTTCTCACGGAACTATGGCTACACCTTC. This codes for CASSFSRNYGYTF.

V is TRBV10-3 and J is TRBJ2-7, with D possibly matching TRBD1 (6 bases). CDR1 ENHRY and CDR2 SYGVKD come from the germline V gene. Trimming removed 7 bases from V and 0 bases from J, with 13 bases in between. The CDR3 runs to 14 residues. The DNA for the CDR3 is TGTGCCATCAACCCAGGGGATCGCTCCTACGAGCAGTACTTC. Translation gives CAINPGDRSYEQYF.

The chain carries TRBV18 and TRBJ1-2; 9 nucleotides agree with TRBD1. Trimming took 3 bases from V and 4 from J; bases not matched to a gene: 6. The CDR3 spans 15 residues. Germline V CDR1 and CDR2: KGHSH, LQKENI. CDR3 sequence reads: CASSPEDRGFYGYTF. CDR3 coding DNA: TGTGCCAGCTCACCCGAGGACAGGGGCTTCTATGGCTACACCTTC.

Only one count was recorded for this clone. The chain has TRBV5-1 and TRBJ2-1; 11 nucleotides line up with TRBD2. Germline-derived CDR1 and CDR2 are SGHRS and YFSETQ. J gave up 4 bases and V 6 bases, and 3 bases lay outside the gene matches. The CDR3 runs 14 residues. CDR3 bases: TGCGCCAGCAAGGGACTAGCGGAATACAATGAGCAGTTCTTC. As protein: CASKGLAEYNEQFF.